One sample yielded the 25 T cell receptor beta chains listed below, sequenced in a study of beta chain features in type 1 diabetes. All of the isolated RNA was reverse transcribed, so expressed TCRB transcripts were sequenced. Only in-frame clones appear in the TCRdb table, and some are missing; sequencing was by immunoSEQ multiplex PCR. The repertoire holds some 640,000 clones, with more than 12% as singletons. For these receptors, no antigen is known. Study-level results: Shortening of TCRB CDR3s, moderate but significant, appeared in all four CD4+ subsets of Type 1 diabetes patients.

The specimen was naive CD4+ T cells from blood. These receptors were collected from a man between 18 and 35 years old with type 1 diabetes.

This chain connects TRBV5-1 to TRBJ2-1, with TRBD2 identical over 8 bases. Trimming took 4 bases from V and 5 from J; bases not matched to a gene: 14. CDR1 is SGHRS, CDR2 YFSETQ, per germline. This CDR3 spans 17 amino acids. DNA for the CDR3: TGCGCCAGCAGCCCGACTAGCGACAAGGGGGGACACAATGAGCAGTTCTTC. Amino acid sequence: CASSPTSDKGGHNEQFF.

This clone occurred a few times. The chain has TRBV6-5 and TRBJ2-5; TRBD2 agrees at 7 bases. V shed 7 bases and J 4 bases; nucleotides not matched to a gene: 6. The CDR3 consists of 13 residues. Per germline, CDR1 MNHEY and CDR2 SVGAGI. In nucleotides, the CDR3 is TGTGCCAGCAAGGAGGGAGGGAGAGAGACCCAGTACTTC. It codes for CASKEGGRETQYF.

This chain uses TRBV7-2 with TRBJ2-3, with D possibly being TRBD1 (5 bases). With 5 bases removed from V and 0 bases from J, the gap between germline ends came to 9 bases. The CDR3 sequence is 14 residues long. CDR1 SGHTA and CDR2 FQGNSA come from the germline V gene. As DNA, the CDR3 is TGTGCCAGCAGCAGGGGAACTAGCACAGATACGCAGTATTTT. Its protein is CASSRGTSTDTQYF.

The chain has TRBV7-2 and TRBJ2-7; TRBD2 aligns across 8 bases. Losses at the gene ends were 5 bases for V and 4 bases for J; bases not matched to a gene: 7. The CDR3 covers 14 residues. The germline V gene encodes CDR1 SGHTA and CDR2 FQGNSA. The CDR3 DNA reads as TGTGCCAGCAGCCCTAGTAGCGGGACTTACGAGCAGTACTTC. Translation: CASSPSSGTYEQYF.

This CDR3 reads CAWDGALGNTIYF. CDR3 coding DNA: TGTGCCTGGGATGGGGCACTTGGAAACACCATATATTTT. The chain joins TRBV30 to TRBJ1-3; tentatively, D is TRBD1 (5 bases). This CDR3 is built from 13 residues. Trimming removed 5 bases from V and 3 bases from J, with 11 bases in between. Germline assignment: CDR1 GTSNPN and CDR2 SVGIG (reference sequence). The whole variable domain, filled in from reference TRBV30 and TRBJ1-3, reads SQTIHQWPATLVQPVGSPLSLECTVEGTSNPNLYWYRQAAGRGLQLLFYSVGIGQISSEVPQNLSASRPQDRQFILSSKKLLLSDSGFYLCAWDGALGNTIYFGEGSWLTVV.

A note on this clone: This specimen includes other DNA sequences encoding the same CDR3. The chain couples TRBV6-5 to TRBJ2-7, with 11 bases fitting TRBD1. The CDR3 consists of 15 residues. V was clipped by 0 bases and J by 4 bases; unmatched bases: 2. Germline V gene sequence: CDR1 MNHEY, CDR2 SVGAGI. CDR3: CASSYSGTGGYEQYF. CDR3 in DNA: TGTGCCAGCAGTTACTCCGGGACAGGGGGTTACGAGCAGTACTTC.

The chain joins TRBV2 to TRBJ1-6, with D maybe TRBD1 (6 bases). CDR1 and CDR2 (germline): SNHLY, FYNNEI. V shed 4 bases and J shed 8 bases, with 15 bases lying between them. This CDR3 is 15 amino acids long. The CDR3 DNA is TGTGCCAGCAGTGCTCTCGGGGGCGCGGATTCACCCCTCCACTTT. Translating it yields CASSALGGADSPLHF.

The rearrangement uses TRBV19 and TRBJ2-1; D is unresolved. Germline CDR1 is LNHDA and CDR2 is SQIVND (reference sequence). This CDR3 is 14 amino acids long. Trimming left V 3 bases short and J 7 bases short, with 13 bases between. The CDR3 region has the DNA TGTGCCAGTAGTATCCGGGCCCCCGAGAATGAGCAGTTCTTC. Protein sequence: CASSIRAPENEQFF.

The chain uses TRBV19 and TRBJ2-7, with D tentatively TRBD1 (6 bases). CDR1 is LNHDA, CDR2 SQIVND, per germline (reference sequence). This CDR3 is built from 14 residues. V was pared by 6 bases and J by 0 bases, with 12 bases between. The CDR3 protein is CASRETGSSYEQYF. CDR3 bases: TGTGCCAGTAGAGAGACAGGAAGCTCCTACGAGCAGTACTTC.

This rearrangement joins TRBV2 to TRBJ2-3, with 8 positions matching TRBD1. J lost 5 bases, V lost 5 bases, and 6 bases had no gene match. This CDR3 is built from 14 residues. Germline values: CDR1 SNHLY, CDR2 FYNNEI. In nucleotides, the CDR3 is TGTGCCAGCAGTTACCAGGGGGCTATAGATACGCAGTATTTT. Translated, it gives CASSYQGAIDTQYF.

The chain is built from TRBV29-1 and TRBJ2-7; 8 bases are a match to TRBD1. Germline V gene sequence: CDR1 SQVTM, CDR2 ANQGSEA. The CDR3 extends over 13 amino acids. With 4 bases clipped from V and 5 bases from J, the junction kept 7 bases outside the gene matches. CDR3 sequence (DNA): TGCAGCGTTGTTCGCAGGGGACAGGACGAGCAGTACTTC. It is translated as CSVVRRGQDEQYF.

This clone was found a few times. The J gene is TRBJ2-5, the V gene TRBV5-5; D uncertain. Trimming shortened V by 7 bases and J by 0 bases, and 13 bases separated the two germline ends. CDR1 is SGHKS and CDR2 is YYEKEE in the germline V gene (reference sequence). The CDR3 is 14 amino acids. DNA for the CDR3: TGTGCCAGCTCGGGTGGACGGTACCAAGAGACCCAGTACTTC. This translates into CASSGGRYQETQYF. The full variable domain, with the rest looked up from reference TRBV5-5 and TRBJ2-5, is DAGVTQSPTHLIKTRGQQVTLRCSPISGHKSVSWYQQVLGQGPQFIFQYYEKEERGRGNFPDRFSARQFPNYSSELNVNALLLGDSALYLCASSGGRYQETQYFGPGTRLLVL.

The rearrangement uses TRBV6-1 and TRBJ2-1; D possibly uses TRBD1 or TRBD2 (5 bases each). Germline V gives CDR1 MNHNS, CDR2 SASEGT. V was shortened by 5 bases and J by 5 bases, with 13 bases between the two germline ends. The CDR3 totals 14 residues. The CDR3 sequence is CASSRGVGNNEQFF. The CDR3 DNA reads TGTGCCAGCAGTAGGGGAGTTGGGAACAATGAGCAGTTCTTC.

This clone has a handful of counts. V gene TRBV4-1 combines with J gene TRBJ2-1; D unresolved. Germline assignment: CDR1 MGHRA and CDR2 YSYEKL. V was pared by 2 bases and J by 6 bases, with 14 bases between. This CDR3 spans 15 amino acids. The chain's CDR3 is CASSQFGNPRNEQFF. In DNA form, the CDR3 reads TGCGCCAGCAGCCAATTTGGTAACCCCCGCAATGAGCAGTTCTTC.

V and J are TRBV30 and TRBJ1-2; the D is unclear. The ends were cut back, 4 bases at V and 7 bases at J, with 13 bases in the middle. CDR1 GTSNPN and CDR2 SVGIG come from the germline V gene (reference sequence). The CDR3 is made up of 12 amino acids. The DNA of the CDR3 is TGTGCCTGGAATCCTATGGCCGGTGGCTACACCTTC. This translates into CAWNPMAGGYTF.

This clone turned up a few times. The rearrangement links TRBV30 to TRBJ1-6; D not certain. V was trimmed by 4 bases and J by 5 bases, leaving 9 bases between them. Germline V gene sequence: CDR1 GTSNPN, CDR2 SVGIG (reference sequence). The CDR3 consists of 13 residues. The CDR3 region is CAWNVEHNSPLHF. Written as DNA, the CDR3 is TGTGCCTGGAACGTGGAGCATAATTCACCCCTCCACTTT.

This clone was counted between two and nine times. The chain employs TRBV5-1 and TRBJ2-6; D ambiguous. CDR3 length equals 17 residues. Germline-derived CDR1 and CDR2 are SGHRS and YFSETQ. V was clipped by 2 bases and J by 3 bases, with 15 bases between them. CDR3 DNA: TGCGCCAGCAGCTTTGTCGACCCTCCCCTTGGGGCCAACGTCCTGACTTTC. It encodes CASSFVDPPLGANVLTF.

The genes are TRBV6-6 and TRBJ1-1, with D perhaps TRBD1 (5 bases). Germline assignment: CDR1 MNHNY and CDR2 SVGAGI (reference sequence). The CDR3 has 15 amino acids. V lost 4 bases, J lost 4 bases, and 16 bases lay in between. CDR3 loop: CASSWDQREGTEAFF. The CDR3 DNA is TGTGCCAGCAGTTGGGACCAACGGGAGGGCACTGAAGCTTTCTTT.

In this sample, this clone turned up a few times. The same CDR3 also results from other DNA sequences found in this sample. V is TRBV18 and J is TRBJ2-7, with 8 bases matching TRBD1. This CDR3 contains 14 residues. J lost 2 bases, V lost 2 bases, and 2 bases had no gene match. Per the germline V gene, CDR1 is KGHSH and CDR2 is LQKENI. Here the CDR3 DNA reads TGTGCCAGCTCACCAAGGGGACAGGCCTACGAGCAGTACTTC. It codes for CASSPRGQAYEQYF.

The CDR3 nucleotides are TGTGCCAGCAGCCTCCGAGGGACAGGGAGTTCCGGGGCCAACGTCCTGACTTTC. Its protein is CASSLRGTGSSGANVLTF. This chain joins TRBV7-9 and TRBJ2-6; 9 bases agree with TRBD1. Germline CDR1 SEHNR, CDR2 FQNEAQ (reference sequence). The CDR3 is made up of 18 amino acids. Trimming removed 5 bases from V and 4 bases from J; junction bases left unmatched: 12.

This clone came up a few times. The CDR3 DNA reads TGTGCCAGCAGAAACGGACTGACTTCCTACGAGCAGTACTTC. Residues: CASRNGLTSYEQYF. V is TRBV5-4 and J is TRBJ2-7, with a possible D match to TRBD2 (5 bases). Germline V gene lookup returns CDR1 SGHNT and CDR2 YYREEE (reference sequence). CDR3 length: 14 residues. The V and J ends lost 5 bases and 1 base respectively, with 13 bases between them.

The CDR3 sequence is CASSQGPSKQYF. CDR3 nucleotides: TGTGCCAGCAGCCAAGGTCCCTCTAAGCAGTACTTC. The rearrangement uses TRBV14 and TRBJ2-7; D is unresolved. The V end was cut by 1 base, the J end by 8 bases, with 9 bases between. This CDR3 is 12 amino acids long. The germline gives CDR1 SGHDN, CDR2 FVKESK.

The chain is built from TRBV30 and TRBJ2-2, with D perhaps matching TRBD1 or TRBD2 (5 bases each). V lost 4 bases and J 4 bases, leaving 19 bases between the germline ends. The germline gives CDR1 GTSNPN, CDR2 SVGIG (reference sequence). The CDR3 length is 16 residues. The CDR3 sequence: CAWIQRDGQFTGELFF. In DNA form, the CDR3 reads TGTGCCTGGATACAACGGGACGGACAATTCACCGGGGAGCTGTTTTTT.

This clone came up a few times. The chain is built from TRBV12-5 and TRBJ1-2; D ambiguous. There are 16 residues in the CDR3. Between the trimmed V and J ends, which lost 5 bases and 2 bases, there was a span of 18 bases. Germline lookup yields CDR1 LGHNT and CDR2 FRNRAP. The CDR3 nucleotides are TGTGCTAGTGGTCCTCCTCCCTCCACAGAAAACTATGGCTACACCTTC. Protein: CASGPPPSTENYGYTF.

This clone was seen more than once but under ten times. V usage is TRBV25-1 and J usage is TRBJ2-5, with 8 bases lining up with TRBD1. With V trimmed by 6 bases and J by 2 bases, 8 bases remained unmatched. The CDR3 has 15 residues. Germline V gene lookup returns CDR1 MGHDK and CDR2 SYGVNS. The CDR3 nucleotides are TGTGCCAGCAGACGACAGGGGCGGATTCAAGAGACCCAGTACTTC. Encoded protein: CASRRQGRIQETQYF.